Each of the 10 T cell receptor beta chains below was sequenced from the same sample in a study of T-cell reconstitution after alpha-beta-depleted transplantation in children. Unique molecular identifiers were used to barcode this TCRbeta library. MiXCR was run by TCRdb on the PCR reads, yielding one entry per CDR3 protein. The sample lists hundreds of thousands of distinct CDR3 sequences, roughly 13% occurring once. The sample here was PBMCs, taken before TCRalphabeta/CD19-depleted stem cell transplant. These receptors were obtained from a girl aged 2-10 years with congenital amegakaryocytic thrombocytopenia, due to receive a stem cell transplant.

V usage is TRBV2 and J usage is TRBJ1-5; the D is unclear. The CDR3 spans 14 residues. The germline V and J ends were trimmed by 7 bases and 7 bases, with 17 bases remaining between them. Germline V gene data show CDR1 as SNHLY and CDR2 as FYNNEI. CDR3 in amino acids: CASIRTQNGQPQHF. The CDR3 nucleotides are TGTGCCAGCATACGTACGCAAAACGGGCAGCCCCAGCATTTT.

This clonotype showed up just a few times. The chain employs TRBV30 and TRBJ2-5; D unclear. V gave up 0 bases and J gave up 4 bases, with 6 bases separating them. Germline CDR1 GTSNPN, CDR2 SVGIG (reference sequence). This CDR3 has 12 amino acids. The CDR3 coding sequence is TGTGCCTGGAGTGTCACTCGAGAGACCCAGTACTTC. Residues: CAWSVTRETQYF.

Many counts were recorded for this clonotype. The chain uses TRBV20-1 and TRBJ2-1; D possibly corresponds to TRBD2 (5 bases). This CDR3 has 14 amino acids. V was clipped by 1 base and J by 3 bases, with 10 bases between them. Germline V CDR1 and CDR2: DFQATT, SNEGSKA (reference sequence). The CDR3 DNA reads TGCAGTGCTAGAGTTTTGGGAGACTACAATGAGCAGTTCTTC. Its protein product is CSARVLGDYNEQFF.

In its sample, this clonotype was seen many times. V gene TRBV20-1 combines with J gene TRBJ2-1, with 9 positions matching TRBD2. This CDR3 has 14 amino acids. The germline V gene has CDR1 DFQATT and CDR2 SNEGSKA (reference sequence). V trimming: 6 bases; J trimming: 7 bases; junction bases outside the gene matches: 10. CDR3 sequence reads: CSATSGRTVNEQFF. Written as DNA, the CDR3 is TGCAGTGCGACTAGCGGTAGAACCGTAAATGAGCAGTTCTTC.

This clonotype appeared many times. The CDR3 bases are TGCAGTGCCAGCGCGGGAGATACGCAGTATTTT. This translates into CSASAGDTQYF. The V and J genes are TRBV20-1 and TRBJ2-3, with D perhaps TRBD2 (5 bases). Germline CDR1 and CDR2: DFQATT and SNEGSKA (reference sequence). Deletions cut 6 bases from V and 5 bases from J, with 9 bases between. The CDR3 has 11 amino acids.

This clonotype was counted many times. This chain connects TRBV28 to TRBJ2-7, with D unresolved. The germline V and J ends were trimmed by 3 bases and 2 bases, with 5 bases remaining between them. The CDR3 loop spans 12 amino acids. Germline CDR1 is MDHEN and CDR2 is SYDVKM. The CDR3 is CASSFTPYEQYF. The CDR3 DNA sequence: TGTGCCAGCAGTTTTACCCCCTACGAGCAGTACTTC.

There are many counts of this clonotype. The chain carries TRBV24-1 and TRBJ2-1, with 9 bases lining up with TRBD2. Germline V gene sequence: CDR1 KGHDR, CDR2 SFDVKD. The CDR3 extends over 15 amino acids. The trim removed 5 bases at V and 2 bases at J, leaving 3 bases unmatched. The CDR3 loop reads CATSAIAGAYNEQFF. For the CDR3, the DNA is TGTGCCACCAGTGCGATAGCGGGAGCCTACAATGAGCAGTTCTTC.

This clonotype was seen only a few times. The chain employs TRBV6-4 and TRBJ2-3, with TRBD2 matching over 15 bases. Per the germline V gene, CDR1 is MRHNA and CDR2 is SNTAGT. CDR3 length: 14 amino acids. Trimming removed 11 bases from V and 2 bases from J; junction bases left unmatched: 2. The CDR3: CAGLAGGSTDTQYF. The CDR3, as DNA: TGTGCCGGACTAGCGGGAGGGTCCACAGATACGCAGTATTTT.

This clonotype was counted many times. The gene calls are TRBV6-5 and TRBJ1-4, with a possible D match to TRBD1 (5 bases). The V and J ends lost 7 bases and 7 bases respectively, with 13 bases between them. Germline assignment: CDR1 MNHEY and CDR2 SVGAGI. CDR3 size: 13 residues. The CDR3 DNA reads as TGTGCCAGCACGGGGCAGGACGCTGAAAAACTGTTTTTT. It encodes CASTGQDAEKLFF.

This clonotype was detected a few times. CDR3 DNA sequence: TGTGCCAGTATCCCGACCGAGTTTAATGAAAAACTGTTTTTT. This codes for CASIPTEFNEKLFF. V usage is TRBV2 and J usage is TRBJ1-4; D not resolved. V lost 9 bases to trimming and J lost 4 bases, with 15 bases between them. There are 14 residues in the CDR3. In germline, CDR1 is SNHLY, CDR2 FYNNEI.